This section outlines one T cell receptor beta chain sequence together with its context. Libraries were prepared by immunoSEQ multiplex PCR; TCRdb keeps only in-frame clonotypes and omits some of them. The sample lists some 170,000 clones, more than 75% occurring once. The data were taken from a study of blood T cell repertoires in COVID-19. The TCR sequence derives from a man aged 40-49 years who had recovered from COVID-19. Sample: PBMCs or T cells enriched from blood (not recorded which).

CDR3 sequence: CASSLPGGQETQYF. The CDR3 coding sequence is TGCGCCAGCAGCCTACCAGGAGGACAAGAGACCCAGTACTTC. The rearrangement joins TRBV4-1 to TRBJ2-5; D might be TRBD2 (5 bases). The germline V gene has CDR1 MGHRA and CDR2 YSYEKL. The CDR3 covers 14 residues. V shed 4 bases and J shed 2 bases, with 11 bases lying between them.